The entry below describes one TCR beta chain. Its cognate antigen has yet to be identified. Base quality data are lacking; no much larger clone is found one base away. Each collaborating institution followed its own protocols to collect whole blood in K2EDTA tubes. For TCRbeta analysis, collaborators shipped samples as frozen whole blood, isolated PBMCs, or DNA extracted from either of those sample types. Ends trimmed: V by 2 bases, J by 10 bases; bases unmatched to a gene: 8. From a lookup of the germline V gene, CDR1 and CDR2 are LGHNA and YSLEER. From its cysteine to its phenylalanine, the CDR3 spans 15 amino acids. Only the CDR3 DNA is retained, 45 bases long and in frame from the first base. TCRbeta CDR3 regions were amplified from genomic DNA by means of the immunoSEQ Assay, a bias-controlled multiplex PCR. The paper's processing steps were these. The number of nucleated cells in each sample was estimated by amplification of reference gene primers within the assay. Sequence reads were collapsed and filtered to measure the absolute abundance of every unique TCRbeta CDR3 rearrangement. For each sample, productive Simpson clonality was calculated as the square root of Simpson's diversity index over productive rearrangements. The source is immuneACCESS, and TCRdb retained only in-frame sequences with V and J called. Part of the clones is not carried over; for the studies checked, unresolved V genes explain less than half of this, and the remainder is unexplained. V, J and clone size are those of that table, while D and trimming were read from the DNA. The sample includes 65,000 to 75,000 clones, with 80% to 95% observed a single time. 13% of the sample belongs to the ten largest clones.

This entry is derived from a study of blood T cell repertoires in COVID-19 (dated by TCRdb to the early 2020s). As for the study more broadly: Collaborator samples came from the United States, Italy and Spain and covered acute and convalescent phases of COVID-19. The prospective study material was composed of cDNA or gDNA derived from T cells, B-cell-depleted T cells, or PBMCs. Subjects who had been exposed to COVID-19, were actively infected with it, or had recovered from it provided the deeply sampled blood TCRbeta repertoires that made up the dataset. The repertoires were released in a freely available public database intended as a resource for research on the immune response to SARS-CoV-2. Samples came from the ongoing ImmuneRACE study (first 160 participants) plus 1,254 subjects from 6 global collaborators. The sample metadata nearly always contained a de-identified subject ID, COVID-19 status, age in years and sex. Where available, HLA class I and class II types were obtained from metadata supplied by the sample provider rather than from assay-based typing. What the authors observed across the whole study: Clinical and demographic metadata were provided uncurated, with the amount varying by source and participant.

The sequence was obtained from a human donor with active COVID-19. The donor label of this sample is uncertain. Rearrangement joined TRBV4-3 to TRBJ2-1; 10 of the junction bases match TRBD1. The sequencing sample was made of peripheral blood. The CDR3 region: CASSQRGQGTGEQFF. Read as DNA, the sequence is TGCGCCAGCAGCCAACGGGGACAGGGGACGGGGGAGCAGTTCTTC.